The rows below give T cell receptor beta chains drawn from one sample of a study of blood T cells in healthy people across ages. Using its own MiXCR run on the 5' RACE reads, TCRdb lists one record per CDR3 protein. Counted here are more than 900,000 distinct CDR3 sequences, about 27% occurring once; the ten biggest clones make up roughly 10%. This sample also belongs to another study, concerning T cells of mothers and their children.

Sample: blood. These receptors all come from a woman in her thirties or forties in good health. CDR3s include the opening cysteine and the closing phenylalanine or tryptophan. A D gene is named only where the DNA matches it firmly. A clone size is listed for some rows: how often the clone was seen (once, few, many), or a class if it is expanded.

-	TRBJ2-1	TRBV20-1	-	CSAQNTGQPAYNEQFF	TGCAGTGCTCAGAACACAGGACAGCCAGCCTACAATGAGCAGTTCTTC
many	TRBJ2-1	TRBV18	TRBD1	CASSTRAGGINEQFF	TGTGCCAGCTCAACAAGGGCAGGGGGCATCAATGAGCAGTTCTTC
-	TRBJ2-7	TRBV7-2	-	CASSRGKGGSYEQYF	TGTGCCAGCAGCCGGGGAAAAGGGGGCTCCTACGAGCAGTACTTC
few	TRBJ2-5	TRBV11-2	-	CASITVGMRANGQYF	TGTGCCAGCATCACGGTAGGGATGAGGGCCAATGGGCAGTACTTC
once	TRBJ1-2	TRBV5-1	-	CASSLSTDLRSGGYTF	TGCGCCAGCAGCCTGTCGACAGACCTAAGGAGCGGTGGCTACACCTTC
few	TRBJ1-6	TRBV7-9	-	CATTGSASSPLHF	TGTGCCACCACCGGGTCGGCCAGTTCACCCCTCCACTTT
-	TRBJ2-3	TRBV11-2	-	CASSSHGDTQYF	TGTGCCAGCAGCTCTCACGGGGATACGCAGTATTTT
-	TRBJ2-3	TRBV4-1	TRBD2	CAGSQPSGSADTQYF	TGCGCCGGCAGCCAACCTAGCGGGTCGGCAGATACGCAGTATTTT
-	TRBJ1-5	TRBV18	-	CAGSLSTGNSNQPQHF	TGTGCCGGCTCACTTTCGACAGGTAATAGCAATCAGCCTCAGCATTTT
few	TRBJ2-7	TRBV5-1	-	CASRPGIPAYEQYF	TGCGCCAGCAGACCAGGGATCCCCGCCTACGAGCAGTACTTC
-	TRBJ1-1	TRBV4-1	-	CASSQVRLTDAFF	TGCGCCAGCAGCCAAGTACGCCTAACTGATGCTTTCTTT
-	TRBJ2-1	TRBV12-3/TRBV12-4	TRBD2	CASSPRTRIKFF	TGTGCCAGCAGTCCCAGGACTAGAATAAAGTTCTTC
few	TRBJ1-1	TRBV29-1	-	CSVKSGNSEAFF	TGCAGCGTTAAGTCTGGAAATTCAGAAGCTTTCTTT
few	TRBJ2-1	TRBV27	-	CASSLSGSAYNEQFF	TGTGCCAGCAGTTTATCGGGGTCAGCCTACAATGAGCAGTTCTTC
few	TRBJ1-1	TRBV4-1	TRBD1	CASSQKTGRTEAFF	TGCGCCAGCAGCCAGAAGACAGGGAGGACTGAAGCTTTCTTT
-	TRBJ2-2	TRBV29-1	-	CSVVPGSTGELFF	TGCAGCGTTGTACCCGGGTCGACCGGGGAGCTGTTTTTT
few	TRBJ1-1	TRBV5-1	-	CASSFMGRDTEAFF	TGCGCCAGCAGCTTCATGGGCAGGGACACTGAAGCTTTCTTT
few	TRBJ2-7	TRBV2	TRBD1	CASSDWGQAAYEQYF	TGTGCCAGCAGTGACTGGGGACAGGCGGCCTACGAGCAGTACTTC
-	TRBJ2-7	TRBV7-2	TRBD2	CASSLGISGDYEQYF	TGTGCCAGCAGCTTAGGGATTAGCGGGGATTACGAGCAGTACTTC
many	TRBJ1-6	TRBV20-1	-	CSARDMRVNSPLHF	TGCAGTGCGAGGGACATGAGGGTAAATTCACCCCTCCACTTT
few	TRBJ2-3	TRBV10-3	-	CAIRDDSGTDTQYF	TGTGCCATCAGGGACGACTCAGGCACAGATACGCAGTATTTT
many	TRBJ2-7	TRBV12-3/TRBV12-4	-	CASSLNYQGMDEQYF	TGTGCCAGCAGCCTCAACTACCAGGGGATGGACGAGCAGTACTTC